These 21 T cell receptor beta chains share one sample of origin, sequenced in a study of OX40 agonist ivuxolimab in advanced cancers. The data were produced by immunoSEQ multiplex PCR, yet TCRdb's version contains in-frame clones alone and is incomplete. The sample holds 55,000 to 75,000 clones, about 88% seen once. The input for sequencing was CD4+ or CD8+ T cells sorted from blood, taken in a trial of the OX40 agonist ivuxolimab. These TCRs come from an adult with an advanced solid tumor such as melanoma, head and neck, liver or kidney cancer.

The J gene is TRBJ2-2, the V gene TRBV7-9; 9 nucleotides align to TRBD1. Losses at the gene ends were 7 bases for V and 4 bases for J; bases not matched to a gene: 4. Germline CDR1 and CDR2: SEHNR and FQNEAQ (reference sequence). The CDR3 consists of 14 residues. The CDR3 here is CASTQQGATGELFF. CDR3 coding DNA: TGTGCCAGCACCCAACAGGGGGCCACCGGGGAGCTGTTTTTT.

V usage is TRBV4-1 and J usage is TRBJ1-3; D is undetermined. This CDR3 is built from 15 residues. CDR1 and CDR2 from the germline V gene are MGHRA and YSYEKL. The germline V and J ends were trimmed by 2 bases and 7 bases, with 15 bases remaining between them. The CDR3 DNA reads TGCGCCAGCAGCCAAATCGTGACACCCTGGAACACCATATATTTT. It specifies CASSQIVTPWNTIYF.

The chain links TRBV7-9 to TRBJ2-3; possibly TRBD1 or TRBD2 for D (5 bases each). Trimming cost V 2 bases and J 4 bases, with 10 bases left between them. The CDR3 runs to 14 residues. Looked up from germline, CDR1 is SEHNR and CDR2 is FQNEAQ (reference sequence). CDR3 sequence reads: CASSLRDPADTQYF. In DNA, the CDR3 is TGTGCCAGCAGCTTACGGGACCCCGCAGATACGCAGTATTTT.

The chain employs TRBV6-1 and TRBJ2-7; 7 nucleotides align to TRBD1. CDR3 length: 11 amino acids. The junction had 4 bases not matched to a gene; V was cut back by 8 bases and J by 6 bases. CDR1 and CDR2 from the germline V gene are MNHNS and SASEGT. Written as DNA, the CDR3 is TGTGCCAGCGGGGCAGGGGGCGAGCAGTACTTC. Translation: CASGAGGEQYF.

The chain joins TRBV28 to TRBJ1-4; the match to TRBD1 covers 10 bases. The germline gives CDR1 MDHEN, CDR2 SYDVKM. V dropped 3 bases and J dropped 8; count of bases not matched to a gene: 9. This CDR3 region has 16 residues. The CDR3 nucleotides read TGTGCCAGCAGTTTCGGGACAGGGGTTTTCGGGGAAAAACTGTTTTTT. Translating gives CASSFGTGVFGEKLFF.

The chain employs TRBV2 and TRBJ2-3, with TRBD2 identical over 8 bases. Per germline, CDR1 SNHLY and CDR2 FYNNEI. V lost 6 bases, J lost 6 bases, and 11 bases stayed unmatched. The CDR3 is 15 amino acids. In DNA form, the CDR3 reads TGTGCCAGCAGCTTAGAGCGGGAGAATGGGGATACGCAGTATTTT. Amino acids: CASSLERENGDTQYF.

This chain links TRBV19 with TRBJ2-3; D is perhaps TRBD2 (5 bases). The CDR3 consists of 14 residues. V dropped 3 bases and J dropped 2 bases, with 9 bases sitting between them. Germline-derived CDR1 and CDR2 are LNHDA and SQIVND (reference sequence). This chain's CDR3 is CASSIEDSTDTQYF. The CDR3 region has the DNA TGTGCCAGTAGTATTGAGGACTCCACAGATACGCAGTATTTT.

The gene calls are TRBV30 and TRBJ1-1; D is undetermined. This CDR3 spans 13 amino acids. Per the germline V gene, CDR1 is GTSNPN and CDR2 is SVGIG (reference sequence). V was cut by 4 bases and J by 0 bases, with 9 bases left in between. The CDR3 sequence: CAWKIQLNTEAFF. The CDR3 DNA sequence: TGTGCCTGGAAAATTCAGCTGAACACTGAAGCTTTCTTT.

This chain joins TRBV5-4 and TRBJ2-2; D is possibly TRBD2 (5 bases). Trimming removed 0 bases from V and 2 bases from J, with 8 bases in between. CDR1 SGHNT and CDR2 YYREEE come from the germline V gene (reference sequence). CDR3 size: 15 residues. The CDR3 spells CASSLASGNTGELFF. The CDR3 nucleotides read TGTGCCAGCAGCTTGGCAAGCGGCAACACCGGGGAGCTGTTTTTT.

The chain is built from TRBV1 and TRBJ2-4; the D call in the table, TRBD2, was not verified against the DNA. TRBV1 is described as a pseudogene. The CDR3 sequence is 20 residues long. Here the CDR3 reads CTSSLPAGTSGGLAKNIQYF. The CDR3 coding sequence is TGCACCAGCAGCCTACCAGCCGGGACTAGCGGAGGACTAGCCAAAAACATTCAGTACTTC.

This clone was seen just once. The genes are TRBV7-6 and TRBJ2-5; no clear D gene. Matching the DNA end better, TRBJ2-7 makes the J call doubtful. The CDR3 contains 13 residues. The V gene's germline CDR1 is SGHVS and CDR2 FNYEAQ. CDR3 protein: CASSLAAKNEQYF. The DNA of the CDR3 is TGTGCCAGCAGCTTAGCGGCAAAGAACGAGCAGTACTTC.

Written as DNA, the CDR3 is TGTGCCAGTAGTCCCAGGGGTCCTTCCTACGAGCAGTACTTC. This gives the protein CASSPRGPSYEQYF. The chain carries TRBV19 and TRBJ2-7, with D possibly matching TRBD1 (6 bases). CDR1 is LNHDA, CDR2 SQIVND, per germline (reference sequence). This CDR3 contains 14 residues. The V end was cut by 5 bases, the J end by 1 base, with 12 bases between.

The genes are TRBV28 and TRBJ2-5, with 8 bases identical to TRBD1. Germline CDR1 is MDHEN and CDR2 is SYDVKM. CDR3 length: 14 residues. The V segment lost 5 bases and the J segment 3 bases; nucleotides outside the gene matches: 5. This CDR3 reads CASSPRTGKETQYF. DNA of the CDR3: TGTGCCAGCAGTCCCAGGACAGGGAAAGAGACCCAGTACTTC.

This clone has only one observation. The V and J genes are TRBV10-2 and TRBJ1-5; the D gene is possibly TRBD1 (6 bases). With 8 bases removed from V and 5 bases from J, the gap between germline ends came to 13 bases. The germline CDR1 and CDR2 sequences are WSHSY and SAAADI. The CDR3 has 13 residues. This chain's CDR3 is CASGQGWDQPQHF. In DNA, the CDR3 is TGCGCCAGCGGTCAGGGGTGGGATCAGCCCCAGCATTTT.

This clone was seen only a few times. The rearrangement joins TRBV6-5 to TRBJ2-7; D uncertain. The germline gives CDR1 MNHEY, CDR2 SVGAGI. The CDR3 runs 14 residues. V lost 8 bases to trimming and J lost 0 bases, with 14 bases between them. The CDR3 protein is CASSDADRSYEQYF. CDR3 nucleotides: TGTGCCAGCTCCGACGCGGACCGCTCCTACGAGCAGTACTTC.

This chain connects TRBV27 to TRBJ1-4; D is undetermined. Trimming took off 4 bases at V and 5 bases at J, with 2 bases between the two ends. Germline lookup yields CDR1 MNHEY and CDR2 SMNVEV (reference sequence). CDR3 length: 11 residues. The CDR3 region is CASSSNEKLFF. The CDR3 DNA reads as TGTGCCAGCAGTTCCAATGAAAAACTGTTTTTT.

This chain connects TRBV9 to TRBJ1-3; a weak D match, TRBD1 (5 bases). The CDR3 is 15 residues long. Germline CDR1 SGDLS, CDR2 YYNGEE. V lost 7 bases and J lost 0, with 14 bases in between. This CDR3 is CASSAFDSSGNTIYF. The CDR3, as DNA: TGTGCCAGCTCGGCTTTTGACAGCTCTGGAAACACCATATATTTT.

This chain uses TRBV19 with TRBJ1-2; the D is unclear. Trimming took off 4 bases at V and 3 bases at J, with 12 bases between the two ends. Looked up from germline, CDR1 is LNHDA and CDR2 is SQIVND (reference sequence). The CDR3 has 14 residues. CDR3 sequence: CASSTPLEHYGYTF. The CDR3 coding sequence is TGTGCCAGTAGTACCCCGTTAGAGCACTATGGCTACACCTTC.

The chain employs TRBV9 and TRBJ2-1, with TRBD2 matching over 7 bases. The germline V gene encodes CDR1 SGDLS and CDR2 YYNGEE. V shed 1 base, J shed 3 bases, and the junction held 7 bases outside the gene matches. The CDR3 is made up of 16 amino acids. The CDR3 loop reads CASSVRASGGYNEQFF. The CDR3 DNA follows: TGTGCCAGCAGCGTAAGGGCTAGCGGAGGCTACAATGAGCAGTTCTTC.

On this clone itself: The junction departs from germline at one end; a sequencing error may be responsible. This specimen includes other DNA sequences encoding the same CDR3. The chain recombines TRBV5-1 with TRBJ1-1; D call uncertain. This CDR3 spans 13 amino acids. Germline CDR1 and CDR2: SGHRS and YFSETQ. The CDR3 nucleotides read TGCGCCAGCCAAAGAGAGAGTAACACCGAAGCTTTCTTT. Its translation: CASQRESNTEAFF.

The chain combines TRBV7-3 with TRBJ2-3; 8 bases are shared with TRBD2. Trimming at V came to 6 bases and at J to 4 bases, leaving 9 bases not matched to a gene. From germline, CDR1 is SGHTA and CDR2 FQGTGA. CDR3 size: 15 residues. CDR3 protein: CASRLGLAGPDTQYF. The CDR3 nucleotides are TGTGCCAGCAGATTAGGGCTAGCGGGCCCAGATACGCAGTATTTT.